The sequence of this T cell receptor (beta chain) was determined in a study of blood T cells in healthy people across ages. For the study at large: The capture of about one barcoded beta molecule per two T cells was achieved by template switching. General study points: Correlation between TCR beta diversity and naive T cell percentage was strong.

This clonotype was observed a few times. Antigen unknown. This CDR3 has 15 residues. Germline V gene lookup returns CDR1 ENHRY and CDR2 SYGVKD. Using a J-beta primer mix together with a sample-barcoded 5' primer, a second PCR was run for about 7 to 12 cycles. Sequencing recovered at least 2.5 million CDR3-containing paired-end reads from each sample. TCRdb re-called the 5' RACE reads with MiXCR, one entry per CDR3 protein. Of over a million distinct CDR3 sequences in the sample, about 23% were seen once. Another study also made use of these data, one on T cells of mothers and their children.

Sequences were obtained from blood. This TCR was recovered from a girl aged 2 to 10 in good health. The chain uses TRBV10-3 and TRBJ2-5, with 13 bases that match TRBD2. With the DNA end fitting TRBJ2-1 better, the J assignment may be wrong. The CDR3 nucleotides read TGTGCCATCAGGGGACTAGCGGGGCCTGGGGATGAGCAGTTCTTC. Protein: CAIRGLAGPGDEQFF.